These 3 T cell receptor beta chains share one sample of origin, sequenced in a study of CD8 T cells in Susac syndrome. The RNA input was roughly 0.45 to 1 ug, and it was reverse transcribed with random hexamers. TCRdb fed the immunoSEQ multiplex PCR reads into MiXCR, producing one record per CDR3 protein. The data show about 200,000 distinct CDR3 sequences, with just under 95% seen just once and 0.07% to 0.095% held by the top ten. Sequenced: CD4+ T cells from PBMCs. These receptors all stem from a human donor with multiple sclerosis.

The chain couples TRBV3-1 to TRBJ2-5, with D maybe TRBD2 (6 bases). The germline CDR1 and CDR2 sequences are LGHDT and YNNKEL (reference sequence). The CDR3 totals 16 residues. V dropped 4 bases and J dropped 0 bases, with 15 bases sitting between them. The CDR3 spells CASSLPGGANQETQYF. CDR3 bases: TGTGCCAGCAGCCTTCCGGGCGGGGCCAACCAAGAGACCCAGTACTTC.

This clonotype was detected once. V is TRBV13 and J is TRBJ2-6; D call uncertain. This CDR3 spans 15 amino acids. Germline V gene sequence: CDR1 PRHDT, CDR2 FYEKMQ (reference sequence). Trimming took off 5 bases at V and 0 bases at J, with 8 bases between the two ends. CDR3 nucleotides: TGTGCCAGCAGCCGGAGTAGCTCTGGGGCCAACGTCCTGACTTTC. Translated, it gives CASSRSSSGANVLTF.

The rearrangement links TRBV18 to TRBJ2-3; tentatively, D is TRBD2 (6 bases). Germline V gene lookup returns CDR1 KGHSH and CDR2 LQKENI. Trimming removed 3 bases from V and 6 bases from J, with 16 bases in between. This CDR3 is 15 amino acids long. The CDR3 region has the DNA TGTGCCAGCTCACCCCCAATTGAGGAGGGCGATACGCAGTATTTT. Its protein product is CASSPPIEEGDTQYF.